Following are 14 T cell receptor beta chains from one sample sequenced in a study of CD8 T cells in Susac syndrome. Random hexamers were used to reverse transcribe an amount of roughly 0.45 to 1 ug RNA. One entry per CDR3 protein, called by TCRdb with MiXCR from the immunoSEQ multiplex PCR reads. The sample records 250,000 to 300,000 distinct CDR3 sequences, 70% to 90% being singletons. Sequences were obtained from CD8+ T cells from PBMCs. The receptors shown here come from a human donor with multiple sclerosis.

This chain connects TRBV20-1 to TRBJ2-7; D ambiguous. Germline V gene lookup returns CDR1 DFQATT and CDR2 SNEGSKA (reference sequence). The V end was cut by 3 bases, the J end by 9 bases, with 21 bases between. The CDR3 has 14 amino acids. CDR3 coding DNA: TGCAGTGCTAGGTCACATGGGGAAACATATTCGCAGTACTTC. This codes for CSARSHGETYSQYF.

The chain uses TRBV19 and TRBJ2-5, with 7 nucleotides matching TRBD1. With 1 base clipped from V and 4 bases from J, the junction kept 6 bases outside the gene matches. The CDR3 is 15 amino acids. Germline V gene data show CDR1 as LNHDA and CDR2 as SQIVND (reference sequence). CDR3 coding DNA: TGTGCCAGTAGTATAGGCGCAGGGGGAGCAGAGACCCAGTACTTC. It specifies CASSIGAGGAETQYF.

The V call is TRBV29-1, the J call TRBJ2-7; D unresolved. The germline V and J ends were trimmed by 4 bases and 3 bases, with 7 bases remaining between them. Germline lookup yields CDR1 SQVTM and CDR2 ANQGSEA. The CDR3 extends over 11 amino acids. Here the CDR3 reads CSVALGYEQYF. In DNA, the CDR3 is TGCAGCGTTGCGCTGGGCTACGAGCAGTACTTC.

The table lists this clonotype with a count of one. The chain uses TRBV6-5 and TRBJ2-5, with 13 bases matching TRBD2. The V segment lost 2 bases and the J segment 2 bases; nucleotides outside the gene matches: 2. Germline CDR1 MNHEY, CDR2 SVGAGI. The CDR3 has 16 amino acids. The CDR3 is CASSYGLAGVQETQYF. As DNA, the CDR3 is TGTGCCAGCAGTTACGGACTAGCGGGAGTACAAGAGACCCAGTACTTC.

This chain connects TRBV7-9 to TRBJ2-7, with unresolved D. The V gene's germline CDR1 is SEHNR and CDR2 FQNEAQ (reference sequence). Trimming stripped 3 bases from V and 5 bases from J, with 8 bases between. The CDR3 covers 12 residues. Here the CDR3 reads CASSFTSNEQYF. In DNA form, the CDR3 reads TGTGCCAGCAGCTTTACAAGCAACGAGCAGTACTTC.

This chain joins TRBV2 and TRBJ1-1, with D possibly TRBD1 on 5 matching bases. The V and J ends lost 4 bases and 0 bases respectively, with 12 bases between them. CDR1 and CDR2 from the germline V gene are SNHLY and FYNNEI. This CDR3 region has 15 residues. The CDR3 nucleotides are TGTGCCAGCAGTGCGCGACAGCCCTTGAACACTGAAGCTTTCTTT. Its translation: CASSARQPLNTEAFF.

J is TRBJ2-7 and V is TRBV6-5; TRBD1 aligns across 8 bases. Germline assignment: CDR1 MNHEY and CDR2 SVGAGI. CDR3 size: 18 residues. The V and J ends lost 0 bases and 5 bases, in that order; junction bases with no gene match: 15. CDR3 residues: CASSYSQVRRTGSHEQYF. The CDR3 nucleotides read TGTGCCAGCAGTTACTCGCAGGTCCGCAGGACAGGGTCCCACGAGCAGTACTTC.

This chain joins TRBV10-3 and TRBJ2-2, with 7 bases fitting TRBD2. The CDR3 sequence is 15 residues long. The V and J ends lost 3 bases and 7 bases, in that order; junction bases with no gene match: 8. In germline, CDR1 is ENHRY, CDR2 SYGVKD. The DNA for the CDR3 is TGTGCCATCAGTGAATCTAGCGGCCCCGGCGGGGAGCTGTTTTTT. This translates into CAISESSGPGGELFF.

The chain combines TRBV29-1 with TRBJ2-1; the match to TRBD2 covers 7 bases. The CDR3 extends over 11 amino acids. V lost 6 bases, J lost 8 bases, and 4 bases stayed unmatched. The germline CDR1 and CDR2 sequences are SQVTM and ANQGSEA. The CDR3 nucleotides read TGCAGCGTCAACCTAGCGGATGAGCAGTTCTTC. It specifies CSVNLADEQFF.

The table lists this clonotype with a count of one. V and J are TRBV19 and TRBJ2-7; no clear D. CDR1 and CDR2 (germline): LNHDA, SQIVND (reference sequence). The V end lost 3 bases, the J end lost 0 bases, and 9 bases lay between the germline ends. The CDR3 is 14 amino acids. CDR3 sequence: CASSILGTSYEQYF. For the CDR3, the DNA is TGTGCCAGTAGTATTTTGGGTACCTCCTACGAGCAGTACTTC.

The rearrangement links TRBV29-1 to TRBJ2-7; D remains unclear. V was trimmed by 6 bases and J by 7 bases, leaving 13 bases between them. Germline V gives CDR1 SQVTM, CDR2 ANQGSEA. The CDR3 totals 11 residues. CDR3 bases: TGCAGCGTCTGGAAACGTATGGAGCAGTACTTC. This codes for CSVWKRMEQYF.

This clonotype was detected once. This chain connects TRBV27 to TRBJ2-7; possible D gene TRBD1, 5 bases. Trimming cost V 2 bases and J 7 bases, with 18 bases left between them. In germline, CDR1 is MNHEY, CDR2 SMNVEV (reference sequence). The CDR3 loop spans 15 amino acids. Here the CDR3 reads CASSLVGADPGEQYF. In nucleotides, the CDR3 is TGTGCCAGCAGTTTAGTTGGGGCGGACCCCGGGGAGCAGTACTTC.

The chain links TRBV30 to TRBJ2-1; D is unclear. Trimming cost V 0 bases and J 0 bases, with 12 bases left between them. Germline CDR1 and CDR2: GTSNPN and SVGIG (reference sequence). The CDR3 is 16 residues long. DNA for the CDR3: TGTGCCTGGAGTGTGTTGTCGAGCACCTCCTACAATGAGCAGTTCTTC. Translated, it gives CAWSVLSSTSYNEQFF.

The genes are TRBV2 and TRBJ2-1; a weak D match, TRBD1 (8 bases). The CDR3 has 17 amino acids. Trimming shortened V by 4 bases and J by 3 bases, and 19 bases separated the two germline ends. The germline V gene encodes CDR1 SNHLY and CDR2 FYNNEI. CDR3 residues: CASSGGGRTGYYNEQFF. The CDR3 DNA reads as TGTGCCAGCAGTGGGGGGGGAAGGACAGGGTACTACAATGAGCAGTTCTTC.